Below, 20 T cell receptor beta chains from the same sample are listed, as sequenced in a study of cytomegalovirus exposure and HLA in healthy donors. PCR was performed using 60 Vbeta and 13 Jbeta primers. Repertoires were generated with immunoSEQ multiplex PCR, while TCRdb's copy carries only in-frame clones and drops some. The sample has about 20,000 clones; around 82% are singletons. Material: PBMCs. These receptors came from a man aged 55 to 70 in good health and CMV-seronegative.

The chain combines TRBV19 with TRBJ1-2; the D is unclear. CDR1 and CDR2 (germline): LNHDA, SQIVND (reference sequence). The CDR3 extends over 14 amino acids. Trimming cost V 5 bases and J 6 bases, with 16 bases left between them. The CDR3 loop reads CASSPFPVEDGYTF. In DNA form, the CDR3 reads TGTGCCAGTAGTCCGTTCCCGGTAGAAGATGGCTACACCTTC.

This clone was detected only once. The chain carries TRBV19 and TRBJ2-2, with D maybe TRBD1 (6 bases). Germline CDR1 LNHDA, CDR2 SQIVND (reference sequence). Between the trimmed V and J ends, which lost 7 bases and 8 bases, there was a span of 20 bases. The CDR3 runs to 15 residues. The CDR3 DNA follows: TGTGCCAGTACCGATCAGCCCCTCACAGGGGGGGAGCTGTTTTTT. Encoded protein: CASTDQPLTGGELFF.

This rearrangement joins TRBV5-1 to TRBJ2-4, with a possible D match to TRBD2 (5 bases). Between the trimmed V and J ends, which lost 2 bases and 7 bases, there was a span of 22 bases. Germline values: CDR1 SGHRS, CDR2 YFSETQ. The CDR3 runs to 17 residues. CDR3: CASSFPSDGNTRNIQYF. CDR3 DNA sequence: TGCGCCAGCAGCTTCCCCTCGGACGGGAATACGAGGAACATTCAGTACTTC.

V and J are TRBV7-9 and TRBJ2-2; 8 bases are shared with TRBD1. This CDR3 is 17 amino acids long. V lost 5 bases to trimming and J lost 3 bases; unmatched junction nucleotides: 11. Germline CDR1 and CDR2: SEHNR and FQNEAQ (reference sequence). CDR3 nucleotide sequence: TGTGCCAGCAGCACCCCCCGCAGGGGGCCGTACACCGGGGAGCTGTTTTTT. It encodes CASSTPRRGPYTGELFF.

V usage is TRBV28 and J usage is TRBJ2-5; 8 bases line up with TRBD2. The CDR3 totals 15 residues. Germline CDR1 is MDHEN and CDR2 is SYDVKM. With 7 bases clipped from V and 4 bases from J, the junction kept 11 bases outside the gene matches. CDR3 region: CASNDPSGGVETQYF. CDR3 DNA sequence: TGTGCCAGCAATGACCCCTCGGGAGGGGTAGAGACCCAGTACTTC.

This chain joins TRBV18 and TRBJ2-1, with D possibly matching TRBD1 (6 bases). This CDR3 is 14 amino acids long. V was trimmed by 1 base and J by 8 bases, leaving 12 bases between them. Looked up from germline, CDR1 is KGHSH and CDR2 is LQKENI. Here the CDR3 DNA reads TGTGCCAGCTCACCACGCGCTGAGGGGGATGAGCAGTTCTTC. This gives the protein CASSPRAEGDEQFF.

The chain employs TRBV4-1 and TRBJ1-2; the D gene is possibly TRBD1 (5 bases). The CDR3 runs 15 residues. Deletions cut 1 base from V and 4 bases from J, with 13 bases between. Germline V gene lookup returns CDR1 MGHRA and CDR2 YSYEKL. CDR3 region: CASSQASGLGYGYTF. In DNA form, the CDR3 reads TGCGCCAGCAGCCAAGCGTCAGGGCTGGGCTATGGCTACACCTTC.

The chain recombines TRBV6-5 with TRBJ2-7, with a possible D match to TRBD1 (6 bases). This CDR3 comprises 16 residues. V gave up 2 bases and J gave up 3 bases, with 17 bases separating them. Germline CDR1 and CDR2: MNHEY and SVGAGI. The CDR3, as DNA: TGTGCCAGCAGTTACACAGGACAGTCAGCCTTCTACGAGCAGTACTTC. Protein sequence: CASSYTGQSAFYEQYF.

This clone was seen a handful of times. The chain is built from TRBV5-6 and TRBJ2-2; the D gene is possibly TRBD2 (7 bases). With 5 bases removed from V and 5 bases from J, the gap between germline ends came to 19 bases. Germline assignment: CDR1 SGHDT and CDR2 YYEEEE. CDR3 length: 16 residues. The CDR3 bases are TGTGCCAGCAGTTGGGGCTGGCGGGGGCTGACCGGGGAGCTGTTTTTT. Amino acid sequence: CASSWGWRGLTGELFF.

V usage is TRBV6-5 and J usage is TRBJ2-5, with D maybe TRBD1 (6 bases). The CDR3 covers 14 residues. Germline CDR1 reads MNHEY; CDR2 reads SVGAGI. Trimming removed 4 bases from V and 1 base from J, with 10 bases in between. DNA of the CDR3: TGTGCCAGCAGTTCCCAGGGGCCCCAAGAGACCCAGTACTTC. It encodes CASSSQGPQETQYF.

Turning to this clone: One junction end does not reproduce the germline sequence, and a read error may be involved. V usage is TRBV7-9 and J usage is TRBJ1-1; no clear D gene. This CDR3 is 14 amino acids long. Germline CDR1 reads SEHNR; CDR2 reads FQNEAQ (reference sequence). The CDR3 spells CSSSLGRLNTEAFF. CDR3 nucleotides: TGTTCCAGCAGCTTAGGGCGGTTGAACACTGAAGCTTTCTTT.

The gene calls are TRBV9 and TRBJ1-5, with 7 nucleotides matching TRBD1. The CDR3 consists of 15 residues. The V gene's germline CDR1 is SGDLS and CDR2 YYNGEE. Trimming removed 4 bases from V and 6 bases from J; junction bases left unmatched: 10. The CDR3 DNA sequence: TGTGCCAGCAGCTCGACAGGGATCCCTGTTCAGCCCCAGCATTTT. It is translated as CASSSTGIPVQPQHF. The variable domain in full, completed from reference TRBV9 and TRBJ1-5, reads DSGVTQTPKHLITATGQRVTLRCSPRSGDLSVYWYQQSLDQGLQFLIQYYNGEERAKGNILERFSAQQFPDLHSELNLSSLELGDSALYFCASSSTGIPVQPQHFGDGTRLSIL.

Regarding this clone: The junction shows a germline mismatch at one end, possibly a read error. This sequence joins TRBV4-3 and TRBJ1-1; D not certain. This CDR3 region has 16 residues. Germline V gene lookup returns CDR1 LGHNA and CDR2 YSLEER. This chain's CDR3 is CACSQDRVRVKTEAFF. The CDR3 coding sequence is TGCGCCTGCAGCCAAGATCGGGTGAGGGTAAAGACTGAAGCTTTCTTT.

V and J are TRBV11-1 and TRBJ1-1, with D unclear. The V gene's germline CDR1 is SGHAT and CDR2 FQDESV (reference sequence). V lost 8 bases, J lost 0 bases, and 4 bases lay in between. This CDR3 has 11 residues. CDR3 in DNA: TGTGCCAGCGGCCTGAACACTGAAGCTTTCTTT. Protein: CASGLNTEAFF.

The CDR3 nucleotides are TGTGCCAGTACCGGACTAGCGGGGGGGACCTACGAGCAGTACTTC. Amino acids: CASTGLAGGTYEQYF. This sequence joins TRBV19 and TRBJ2-7; 15 bases agree with TRBD2. Germline V gene lookup returns CDR1 LNHDA and CDR2 SQIVND (reference sequence). V lost 7 bases, J lost 2 bases, and 3 bases stayed unmatched. The CDR3 spans 15 residues.

This chain uses TRBV27 with TRBJ2-7; possibly TRBD1 for D (5 bases). The CDR3 spans 13 residues. Trimming took off 0 bases at V and 2 bases at J, with 5 bases between the two ends. Germline V lookup: CDR1 MNHEY, CDR2 SMNVEV (reference sequence). CDR3 sequence (DNA): TGTGCCAGCAGTTTATCGGACACCTACGAGCAGTACTTC. It is translated as CASSLSDTYEQYF.

This clone is termed medium-sized (0.01 to 0.1%). The genes are TRBV5-1 and TRBJ2-3; D remains unclear. V lost 4 bases and J 0 bases, leaving 6 bases between the germline ends. This CDR3 has 13 residues. Germline V gives CDR1 SGHRS, CDR2 YFSETQ. CDR3 DNA sequence: TGCGCCAGCAGCCCCGGGAGCACAGATACGCAGTATTTT. It codes for CASSPGSTDTQYF.

The J gene is TRBJ2-7, the V gene TRBV5-1; a weak D match, TRBD2 (5 bases). The CDR3 sequence is 13 residues long. V gave up 4 bases and J gave up 7 bases, with 15 bases separating them. Germline values: CDR1 SGHRS, CDR2 YFSETQ. The CDR3 is CASSRPGILEQYF. Here the CDR3 DNA reads TGCGCCAGCAGCCGGCCGGGAATTCTGGAGCAGTACTTC.

The chain couples TRBV5-1 to TRBJ2-3; 8 bases map to TRBD2. V shed 0 bases and J 9 bases; nucleotides not matched to a gene: 9. CDR1 SGHRS and CDR2 YFSETQ come from the germline V gene. CDR3 length: 15 amino acids. CDR3 bases: TGCGCCAGCAGCTTGGCGGGGGGGCTAAGCTCCACGCAGTATTTT. Encoded protein: CASSLAGGLSSTQYF.

The genes are TRBV6-6 and TRBJ2-7; D might be TRBD2 (6 bases). The V gene's germline CDR1 is MNHNY and CDR2 SVGAGI (reference sequence). V gave up 4 bases and J gave up 3 bases, with 13 bases separating them. This CDR3 has 14 amino acids. The CDR3 region is CASSSPSEGYEQYF. As DNA, the CDR3 is TGTGCCAGCAGTTCCCCCTCGGAGGGCTACGAGCAGTACTTC.